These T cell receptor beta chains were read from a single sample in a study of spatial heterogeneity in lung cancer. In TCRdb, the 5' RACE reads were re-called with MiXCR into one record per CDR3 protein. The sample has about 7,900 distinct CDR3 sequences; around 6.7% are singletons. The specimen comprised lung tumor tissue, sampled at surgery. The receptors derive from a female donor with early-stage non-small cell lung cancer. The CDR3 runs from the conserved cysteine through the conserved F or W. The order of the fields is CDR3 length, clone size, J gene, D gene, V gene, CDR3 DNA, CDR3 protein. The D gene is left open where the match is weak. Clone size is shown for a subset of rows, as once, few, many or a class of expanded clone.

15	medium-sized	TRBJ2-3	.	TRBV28	TGTGCCAGCAGTTTTGCGGGGCTGGACGCAGATACGCAGTATTTT	CASSFAGLDADTQYF
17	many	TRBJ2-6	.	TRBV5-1	TGCGCCAGCAGCCTAAGTGCGGGGCCCTCTGGGGCCAACGTCCTGACTTTC	CASSLSAGPSGANVLTF
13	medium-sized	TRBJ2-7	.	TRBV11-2	TGTGCCAGCAGCTTAGACTTCAGAAACGAGCAGTACTTC	CASSLDFRNEQYF
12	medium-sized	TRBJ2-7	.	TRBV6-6	TGTGCCAGCAAACAGGTTCGAGACGAGCAGTACTTC	CASKQVRDEQYF
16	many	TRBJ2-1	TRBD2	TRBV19	TGTGCCAGTACCTTGCTATCCGGGACTAGGAACAATGAGCAGTTCTTC	CASTLLSGTRNNEQFF
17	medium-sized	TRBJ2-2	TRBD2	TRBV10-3	TGTGCCATCAGTGAGTCGACTAGCGGGATGAACACCGGGGAGCTGTTTTTT	CAISESTSGMNTGELFF
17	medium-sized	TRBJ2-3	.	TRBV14	TGTGCCAGCAGCCCCTTTATCCGGGCTCTTGGCACAGATACGCAGTATTTT	CASSPFIRALGTDTQYF
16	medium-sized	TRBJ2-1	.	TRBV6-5	TGTGCCAGCAGTTACCCCGACAGGGACTTAAACAATGAGCAGTTCTTC	CASSYPDRDLNNEQFF
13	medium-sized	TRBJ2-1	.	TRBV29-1	TGCAGCGTTGTATCAGTTGGGTACAATGAGCAGTTCTTC	CSVVSVGYNEQFF
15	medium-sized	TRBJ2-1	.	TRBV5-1	TGCGCCAGCAGCCTCCGGGACTCCCTCTCGCATGAGCAGTTCTTC	CASSLRDSLSHEQFF
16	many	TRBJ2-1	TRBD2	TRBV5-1	TGCGCCAGCAGCTTGGGACTAGCGGGAGGGCGGAATGAGCAGTTCTTC	CASSLGLAGGRNEQFF
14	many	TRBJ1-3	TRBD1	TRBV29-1	TGCAGCGTGGAACAGGGGGCGGTCGGAAACACCATATATTTT	CSVEQGAVGNTIYF
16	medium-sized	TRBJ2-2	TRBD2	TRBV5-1	TGCGCCAGCAGCTTGAGGACTAGCGGGGACACCGGGGAGCTGTTTTTT	CASSLRTSGDTGELFF
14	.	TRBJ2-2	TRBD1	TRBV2	TGTGCCAGCGGCCGGGACAGGAGCAGCGGGGAGCTGTTTTTT	CASGRDRSSGELFF
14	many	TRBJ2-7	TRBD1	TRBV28	TGTGCCAGCAGTGATACAGGGGGTTCCTACGAGCAGTACTTC	CASSDTGGSYEQYF
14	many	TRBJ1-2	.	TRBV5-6	TGTGCCAGCAGCCCGGGACCTAGTAACTATGGCTACACCTTC	CASSPGPSNYGYTF
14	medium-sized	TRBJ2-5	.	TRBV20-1	TGCAGTGCCTCCCGCGCGGGCACCCAAGAGACCCAGTACTTC	CSASRAGTQETQYF
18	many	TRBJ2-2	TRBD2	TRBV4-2	TGTGCCAGCAGCCAAGACTCAGCGGGAGTTAGTCTCGCCGGGGAGCTGTTTTTT	CASSQDSAGVSLAGELFF
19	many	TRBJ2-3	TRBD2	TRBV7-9	TGTGCCAGCAGCCTCCCCGTTCCGCGCGGGAGGGTCTCTGCAGATACGCAGTATTTT	CASSLPVPRGRVSADTQYF
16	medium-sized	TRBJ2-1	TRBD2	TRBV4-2	TGTGCCAGCAGCCAAGATTTGGCGGGAGGTCTTAATGAGCAGTTCTTC	CASSQDLAGGLNEQFF
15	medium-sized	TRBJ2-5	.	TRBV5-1	TGCGCCAGCAGCTTGGGTCCGCAGCCCGCGGAGACCCAGTACTTC	CASSLGPQPAETQYF
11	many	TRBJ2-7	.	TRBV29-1	TGCAGCGTTTCGGACATCTACGAGCAGTACTTC	CSVSDIYEQYF
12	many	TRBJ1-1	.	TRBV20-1	TGCAGCTTCGGAGACCCGAACACTGAAGCTTTCTTT	CSFGDPNTEAFF
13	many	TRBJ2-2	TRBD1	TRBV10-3	TGTGCCATCAGACCACAGGGGGCCGGGGAGCTGTTTTTT	CAIRPQGAGELFF
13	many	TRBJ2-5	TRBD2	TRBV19	TGTGCCAGTAGTGTAAGCGGGAGCGAGACCCAGTACTTC	CASSVSGSETQYF
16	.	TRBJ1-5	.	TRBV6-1	TGTGCCAGCAGTGAGTCCCCCGGGGGAGGCAATCAGCCCCAGCATTTT	CASSESPGGGNQPQHF
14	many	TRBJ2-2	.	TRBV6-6	TGTGCCAGCAGACTACCAGAGGGGACCGGGGAGCTGTTTTTT	CASRLPEGTGELFF
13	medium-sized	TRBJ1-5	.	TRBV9	TGTGCCAGCAGCTCCCGACTTAATCAGCCCCAGCATTTT	CASSSRLNQPQHF
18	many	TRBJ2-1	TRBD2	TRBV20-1	TGCAGTGCTAGAGATCAGGGGGCTAGCGGGAGCCTATACAATGAGCAGTTCTTC	CSARDQGASGSLYNEQFF
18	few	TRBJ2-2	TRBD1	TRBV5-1	TGCGCCAGCAGCAACAAGGGACAGGGGGCTTTGAACACCGGGGAGCTGTTTTTT	CASSNKGQGALNTGELFF
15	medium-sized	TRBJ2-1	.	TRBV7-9	TGTGCCAGCAGCTCGACCCCCCGACGTGGCAATGAGCAGTTCTTC	CASSSTPRRGNEQFF
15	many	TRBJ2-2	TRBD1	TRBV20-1	TGCAGTGCTGAAAGACAGGGAAGGGTTACCGGGGAGCTGTTTTTT	CSAERQGRVTGELFF
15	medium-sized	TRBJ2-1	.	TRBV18	TGTGCCAGCTCACCAGGCGAGAGCACCTACAATGAGCAGTTCTTC	CASSPGESTYNEQFF
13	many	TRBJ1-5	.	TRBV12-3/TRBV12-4	TGTGCCAGCAGTTTTTCCGTAAGGCAGCCCCAGCATTTT	CASSFSVRQPQHF
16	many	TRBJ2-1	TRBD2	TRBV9	TGTGCCAGCAGCGCCGGACTAGCGATTACCAGTTCGGAGCAGTTCTTC	CASSAGLAITSSEQFF
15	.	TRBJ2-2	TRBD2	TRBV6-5	TGTGCCAGCAGAAGGACTAGCGGGAACACCGGGGAGCTGTTTTTT	CASRRTSGNTGELFF
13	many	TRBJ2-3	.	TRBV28	TGTGCCACCCAGCCTAGCAACACAGATACGCAGTATTTT	CATQPSNTDTQYF
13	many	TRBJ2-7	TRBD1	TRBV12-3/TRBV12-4	TGTGCCAGCAGACTCGACAGGGGGAACGAGCAGTACTTC	CASRLDRGNEQYF
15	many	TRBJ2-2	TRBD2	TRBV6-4	TGTGCCAGCAGCGGACGGGGGGGAGACACCGGGGAGCTGTTTTTT	CASSGRGGDTGELFF
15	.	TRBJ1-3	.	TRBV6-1	TGTGCCAGCAGGATACAGGCCTTCTCTGGAAACACCATATATTTT	CASRIQAFSGNTIYF